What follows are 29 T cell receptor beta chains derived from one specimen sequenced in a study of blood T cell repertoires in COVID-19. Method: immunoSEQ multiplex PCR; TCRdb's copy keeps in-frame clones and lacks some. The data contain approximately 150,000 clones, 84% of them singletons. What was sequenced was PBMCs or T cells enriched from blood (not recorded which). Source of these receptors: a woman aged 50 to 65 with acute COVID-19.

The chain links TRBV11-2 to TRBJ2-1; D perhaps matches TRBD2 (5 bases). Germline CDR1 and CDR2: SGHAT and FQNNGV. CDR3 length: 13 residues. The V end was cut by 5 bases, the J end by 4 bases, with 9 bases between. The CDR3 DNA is TGTGCCAGCAGCCAGGACTCATACAATGAGCAGTTCTTC. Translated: CASSQDSYNEQFF.

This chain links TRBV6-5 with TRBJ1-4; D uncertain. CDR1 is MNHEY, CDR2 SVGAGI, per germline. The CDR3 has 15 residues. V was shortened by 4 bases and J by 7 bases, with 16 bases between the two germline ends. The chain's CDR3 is CASSSLTGGGEKLFF. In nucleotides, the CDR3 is TGTGCCAGCAGTTCCCTAACCGGAGGAGGTGAAAAACTGTTTTTT.

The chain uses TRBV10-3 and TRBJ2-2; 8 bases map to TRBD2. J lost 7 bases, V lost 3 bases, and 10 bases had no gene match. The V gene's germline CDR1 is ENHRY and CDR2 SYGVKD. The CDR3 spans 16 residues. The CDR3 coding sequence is TGTGCCATCAGTGAAGGTCTAATAGCGGGGTTCGGGGAGCTGTTTTTT. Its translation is CAISEGLIAGFGELFF.

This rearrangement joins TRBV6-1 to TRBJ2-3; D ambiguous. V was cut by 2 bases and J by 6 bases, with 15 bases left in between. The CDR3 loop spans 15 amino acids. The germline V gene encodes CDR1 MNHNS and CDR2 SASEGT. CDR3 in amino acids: CASSEPLWAGDTQYF. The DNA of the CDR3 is TGTGCCAGCAGTGAACCCCTATGGGCAGGTGATACGCAGTATTTT.

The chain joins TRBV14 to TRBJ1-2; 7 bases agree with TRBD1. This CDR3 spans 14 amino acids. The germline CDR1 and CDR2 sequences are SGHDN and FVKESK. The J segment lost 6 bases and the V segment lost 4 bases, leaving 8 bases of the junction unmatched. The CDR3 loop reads CASSRLRGPNGYTF. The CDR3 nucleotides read TGTGCCAGCAGCCGTCTAAGGGGGCCTAATGGCTACACCTTC. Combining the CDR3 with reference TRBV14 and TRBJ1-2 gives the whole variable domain EAGVTQFPSHSVIEKGQTVTLRCDPISGHDNLYWYRRVMGKEIKFLLHFVKESKQDESGMPNNRFLAERTGGTYSTLKVQPAELEDSGVYFCASSRLRGPNGYTFGSGTRLTVV.

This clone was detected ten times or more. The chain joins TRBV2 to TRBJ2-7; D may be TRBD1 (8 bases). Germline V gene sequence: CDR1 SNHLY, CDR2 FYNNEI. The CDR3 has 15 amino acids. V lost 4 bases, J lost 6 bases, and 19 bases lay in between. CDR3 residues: CASSAETGEGLEQYF. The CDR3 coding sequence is TGTGCCAGCAGTGCAGAGACAGGGGAGGGCCTCGAGCAGTACTTC. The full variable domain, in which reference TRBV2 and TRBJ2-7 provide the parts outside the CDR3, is EPEVTQTPSHQVTQMGQEVILRCVPISNHLYFYWYRQILGQKVEFLVSFYNNEISEKSEIFDDQFSVERPDGSNFTLKIRSTKLEDSAMYFCASSAETGEGLEQYFGPGTRLTVT.

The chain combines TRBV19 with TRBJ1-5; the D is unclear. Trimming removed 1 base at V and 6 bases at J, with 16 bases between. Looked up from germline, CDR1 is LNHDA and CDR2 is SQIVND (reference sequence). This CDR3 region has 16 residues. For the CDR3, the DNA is TGTGCCAGTAGTATAGGATCCGCGGAAGTGGGTCAGCCCCAGCATTTT. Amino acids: CASSIGSAEVGQPQHF.

CDR3 in DNA: TGTGCCAGCAACATCAACAGGGCCACTGAAGCTTTCTTT. Protein: CASNINRATEAFF. The V gene is TRBV12-3 or TRBV12-4, the J gene TRBJ1-1; possibly TRBD1 for D (6 bases). The CDR3 has 13 amino acids. The V gene lost 7 bases and the J gene lost 4 bases, with 13 bases spanning the gap.

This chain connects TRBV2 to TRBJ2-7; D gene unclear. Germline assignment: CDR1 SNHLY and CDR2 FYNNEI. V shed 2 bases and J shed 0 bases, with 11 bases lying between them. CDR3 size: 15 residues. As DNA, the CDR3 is TGTGCCAGCAGTGAATCGGCGGAGAGCTCCTACGAGCAGTACTTC. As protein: CASSESAESSYEQYF.

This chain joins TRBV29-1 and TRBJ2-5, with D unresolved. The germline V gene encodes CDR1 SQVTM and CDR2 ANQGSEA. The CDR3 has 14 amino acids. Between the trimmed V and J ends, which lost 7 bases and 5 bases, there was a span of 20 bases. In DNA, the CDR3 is TGCAGCGCTTCCCCTGATATAGCCGGGGAGACCCAGTACTTC. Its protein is CSASPDIAGETQYF.

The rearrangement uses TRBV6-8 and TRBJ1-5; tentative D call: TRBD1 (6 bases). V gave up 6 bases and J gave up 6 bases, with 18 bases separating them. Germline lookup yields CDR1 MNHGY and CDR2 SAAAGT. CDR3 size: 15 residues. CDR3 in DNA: TGTGCCAGCAGCTCACGGGACAAAATGGGTCAGCCCCAGCATTTT. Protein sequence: CASSSRDKMGQPQHF.

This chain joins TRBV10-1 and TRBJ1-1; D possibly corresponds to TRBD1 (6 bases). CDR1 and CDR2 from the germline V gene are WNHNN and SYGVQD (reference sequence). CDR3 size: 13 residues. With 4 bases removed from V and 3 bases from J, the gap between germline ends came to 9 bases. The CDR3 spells CASSGPGDTEAFF. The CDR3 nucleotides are TGCGCCAGCAGTGGTCCAGGGGACACTGAAGCTTTCTTT.

In nucleotides, the CDR3 is TGCGCCAGCAGCGTCGGGACACTCGAGGGAGAAAAACTGTTTTTT. It yields the protein CASSVGTLEGEKLFF. The gene calls are TRBV5-1 and TRBJ1-4, with a tentative D call TRBD1 (6 bases). CDR1 is SGHRS and CDR2 is YFSETQ in the germline V gene. The CDR3 is 15 amino acids. Between the trimmed V and J ends, which lost 4 bases and 8 bases, there was a span of 18 bases.

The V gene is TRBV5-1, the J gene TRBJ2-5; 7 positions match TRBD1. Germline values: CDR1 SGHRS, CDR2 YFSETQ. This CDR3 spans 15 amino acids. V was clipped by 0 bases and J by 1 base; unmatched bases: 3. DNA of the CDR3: TGCGCCAGCAGCTTGGGGGGACAGAGCCAAGAGACCCAGTACTTC. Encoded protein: CASSLGGQSQETQYF. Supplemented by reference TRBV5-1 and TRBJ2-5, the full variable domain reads KAGVTQTPRYLIKTRGQQVTLSCSPISGHRSVSWYQQTPGQGLQFLFEYFSETQRNKGNFPGRFSGRQFSNSRSEMNVSTLELGDSALYLCASSLGGQSQETQYFGPGTRLLVL.

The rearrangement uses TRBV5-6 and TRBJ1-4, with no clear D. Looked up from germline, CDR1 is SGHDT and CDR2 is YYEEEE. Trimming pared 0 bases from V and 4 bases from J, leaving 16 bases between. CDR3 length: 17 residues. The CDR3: CASSLEGPGRDNEKLFF. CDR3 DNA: TGTGCCAGCAGCTTGGAGGGTCCCGGGAGAGATAATGAAAAACTGTTTTTT.

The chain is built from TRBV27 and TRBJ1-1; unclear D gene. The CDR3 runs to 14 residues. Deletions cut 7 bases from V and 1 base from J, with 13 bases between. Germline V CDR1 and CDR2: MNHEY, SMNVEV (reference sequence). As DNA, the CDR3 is TGTGCCAGCATTTCTCCCGGGAAGAACACTGAAGCTTTCTTT. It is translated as CASISPGKNTEAFF.

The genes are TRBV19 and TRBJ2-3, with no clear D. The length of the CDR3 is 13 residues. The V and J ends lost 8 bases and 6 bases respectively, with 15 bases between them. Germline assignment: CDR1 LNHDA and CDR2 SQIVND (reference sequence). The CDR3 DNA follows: TGTGCCAGTGCGAACCCACCCCCCGATACGCAGTATTTT. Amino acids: CASANPPPDTQYF.

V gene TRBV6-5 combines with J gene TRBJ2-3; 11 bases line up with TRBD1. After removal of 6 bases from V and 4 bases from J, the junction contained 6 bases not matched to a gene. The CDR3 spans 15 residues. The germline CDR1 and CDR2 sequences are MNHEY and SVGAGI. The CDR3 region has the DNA TGTGCCAGCAGCGATGGACAGGGGGCGGCAGATACGCAGTATTTT. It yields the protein CASSDGQGAADTQYF.

The CDR3 reads CASSDGQYEQYF. The CDR3 DNA reads as TGTGCCAGCTCAGACGGACAGTACGAGCAGTACTTC. The chain employs TRBV18 and TRBJ2-7; TRBD1 is a possible D gene (6 bases). V lost 5 bases, J lost 4 bases, and 9 bases lay in between. There are 12 residues in the CDR3. Germline V lookup: CDR1 KGHSH, CDR2 LQKENI.

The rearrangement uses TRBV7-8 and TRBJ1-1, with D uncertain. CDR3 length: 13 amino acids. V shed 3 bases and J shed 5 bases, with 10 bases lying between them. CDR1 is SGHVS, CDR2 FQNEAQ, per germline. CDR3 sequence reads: CASSLRATTEAFF. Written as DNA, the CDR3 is TGTGCCAGCAGCTTGAGGGCGACAACTGAAGCTTTCTTT.

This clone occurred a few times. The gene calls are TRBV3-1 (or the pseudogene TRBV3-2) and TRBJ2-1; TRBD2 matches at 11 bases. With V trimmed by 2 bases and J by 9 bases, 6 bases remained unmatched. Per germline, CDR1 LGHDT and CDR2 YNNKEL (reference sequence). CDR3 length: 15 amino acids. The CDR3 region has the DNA TGTGCCAGCAGCCAATTCACTAGCGGGAGCGGTGAGCAGTTCTTC. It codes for CASSQFTSGSGEQFF.

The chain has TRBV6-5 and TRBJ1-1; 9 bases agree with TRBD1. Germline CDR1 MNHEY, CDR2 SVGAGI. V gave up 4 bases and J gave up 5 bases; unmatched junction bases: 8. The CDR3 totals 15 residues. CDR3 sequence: CASSSTGGGLTEAFF. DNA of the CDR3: TGTGCCAGCAGTTCCACAGGGGGCGGTTTGACTGAAGCTTTCTTT.

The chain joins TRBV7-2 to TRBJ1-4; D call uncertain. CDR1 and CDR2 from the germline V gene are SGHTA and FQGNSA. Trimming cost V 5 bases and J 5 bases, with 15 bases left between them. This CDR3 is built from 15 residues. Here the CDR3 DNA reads TGTGCCAGCAGCCTCCGCTCGCTGACAAATGAAAAACTGTTTTTT. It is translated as CASSLRSLTNEKLFF. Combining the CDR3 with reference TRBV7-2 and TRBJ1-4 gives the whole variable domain GAGVSQSPSNKVTEKGKDVELRCDPISGHTALYWYRQSLGQGLEFLIYFQGNSAPDKSGLPSDRFSAERTGGSVSTLTIQRTQQEDSAVYLCASSLRSLTNEKLFFGSGTQLSVL.

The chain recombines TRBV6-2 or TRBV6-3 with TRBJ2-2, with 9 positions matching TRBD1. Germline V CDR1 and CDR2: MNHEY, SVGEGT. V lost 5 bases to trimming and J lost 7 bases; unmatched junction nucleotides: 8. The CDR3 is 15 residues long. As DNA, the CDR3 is TGTGCCAGCAGTAAGACGGGGACAGGGAACGGGGAGCTGTTTTTT. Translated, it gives CASSKTGTGNGELFF.

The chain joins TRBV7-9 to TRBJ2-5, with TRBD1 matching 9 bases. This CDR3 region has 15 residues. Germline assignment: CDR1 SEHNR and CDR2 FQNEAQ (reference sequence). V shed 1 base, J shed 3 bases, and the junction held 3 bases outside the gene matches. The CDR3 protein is CASSLGTGAEETQYF. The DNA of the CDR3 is TGTGCCAGCAGCTTAGGGACAGGGGCAGAAGAGACCCAGTACTTC.

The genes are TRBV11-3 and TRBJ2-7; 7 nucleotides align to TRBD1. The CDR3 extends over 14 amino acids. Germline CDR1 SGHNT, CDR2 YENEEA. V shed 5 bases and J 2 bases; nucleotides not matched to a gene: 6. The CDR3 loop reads CASSQMTGPYEQYF. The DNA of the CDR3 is TGTGCCAGCAGCCAAATGACAGGGCCCTACGAGCAGTACTTC.

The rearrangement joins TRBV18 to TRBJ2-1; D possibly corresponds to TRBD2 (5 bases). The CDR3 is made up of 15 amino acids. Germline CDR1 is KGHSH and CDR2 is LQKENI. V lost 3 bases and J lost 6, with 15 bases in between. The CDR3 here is CASSPIREPPNEQFF. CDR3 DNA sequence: TGTGCCAGCTCACCTATACGGGAACCCCCCAATGAGCAGTTCTTC.

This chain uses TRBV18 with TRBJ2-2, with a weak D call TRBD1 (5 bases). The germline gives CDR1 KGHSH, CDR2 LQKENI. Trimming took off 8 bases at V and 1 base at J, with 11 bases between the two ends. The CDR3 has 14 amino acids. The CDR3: CASTSQVNTGELFF. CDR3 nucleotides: TGTGCCAGCACTTCACAGGTGAACACCGGGGAGCTGTTTTTT.

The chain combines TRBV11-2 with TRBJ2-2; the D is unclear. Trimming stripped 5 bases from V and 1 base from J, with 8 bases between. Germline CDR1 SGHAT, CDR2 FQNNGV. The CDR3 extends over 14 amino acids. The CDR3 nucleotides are TGTGCCAGCAGCCTGGGCGTGAACACCGGGGAGCTGTTTTTT. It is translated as CASSLGVNTGELFF.